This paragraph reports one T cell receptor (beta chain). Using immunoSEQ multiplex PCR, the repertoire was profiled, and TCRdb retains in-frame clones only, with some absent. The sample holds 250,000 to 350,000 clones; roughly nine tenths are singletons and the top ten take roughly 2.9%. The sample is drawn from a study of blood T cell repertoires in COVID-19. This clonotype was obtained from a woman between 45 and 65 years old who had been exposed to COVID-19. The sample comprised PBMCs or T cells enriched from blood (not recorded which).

The CDR3 spells CASSPNRNSPLHF. In nucleotides, the CDR3 is TGTGCCAGCAGCCCAAACAGAAATTCACCCCTCCACTTT. The rearrangement joins TRBV11-2 to TRBJ1-6; D remains unclear. Germline V lookup: CDR1 SGHAT, CDR2 FQNNGV. The ends were cut back, 5 bases at V and 7 bases at J, with 9 bases in the middle. The CDR3 totals 13 residues. The complete variable domain, with remaining parts taken from reference TRBV11-2 and TRBJ1-6, reads EAGVAQSPRYKIIEKRQSVAFWCNPISGHATLYWYQQILGQGPKLLIQFQNNGVVDDSQLPKDRFSAERLKGVDSTLKIQPAKLEDSAVYLCASSPNRNSPLHFGNGTRLTVT.